This T cell receptor (beta chain) stems from a study of shared clonotypes between healthy human individuals. This clone occurred many times. Assay used: immunoSEQ multiplex PCR; TCRdb lists only in-frame clones, some missing. This table holds about 770,000 clones, 55% to 80% found once. CDR3 size: 14 residues. The germline CDR1 and CDR2 sequences are SEHNR and FQNEAQ (reference sequence). V gave up 1 base and J gave up 0 bases, with 7 bases separating them. The sample consisted of memory CD4+ T cells sorted from blood. Subset given: CD45RA-negative fraction. This receptor was identified in a woman in her 30s in good health. The chain combines TRBV7-9 with TRBJ2-7; unclear D gene. The CDR3 is CASSLGPSSYEQYF. In nucleotides, the CDR3 is TGTGCCAGCAGCTTAGGACCGAGCTCCTACGAGCAGTACTTC.